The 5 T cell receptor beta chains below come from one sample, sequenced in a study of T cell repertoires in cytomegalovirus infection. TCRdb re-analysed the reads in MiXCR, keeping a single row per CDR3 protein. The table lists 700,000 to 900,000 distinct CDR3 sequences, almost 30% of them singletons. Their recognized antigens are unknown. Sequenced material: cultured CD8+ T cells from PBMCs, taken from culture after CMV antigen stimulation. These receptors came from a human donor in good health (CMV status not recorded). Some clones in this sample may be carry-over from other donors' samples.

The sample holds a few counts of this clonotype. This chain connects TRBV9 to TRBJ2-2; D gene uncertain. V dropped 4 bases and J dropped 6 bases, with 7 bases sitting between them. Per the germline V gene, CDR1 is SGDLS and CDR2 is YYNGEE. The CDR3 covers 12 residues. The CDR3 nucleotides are TGTGCCAGCAGCAAGGGCTCCGGGGAGCTGTTTTTT. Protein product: CASSKGSGELFF.

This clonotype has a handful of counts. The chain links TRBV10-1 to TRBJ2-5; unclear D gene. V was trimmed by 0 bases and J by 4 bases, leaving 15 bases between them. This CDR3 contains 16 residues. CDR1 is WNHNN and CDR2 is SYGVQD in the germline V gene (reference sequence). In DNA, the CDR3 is TGCGCCAGCAGTGAGTCGGCTTCCAGAGCAACAGAGACCCAGTACTTC. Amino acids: CASSESASRATETQYF.

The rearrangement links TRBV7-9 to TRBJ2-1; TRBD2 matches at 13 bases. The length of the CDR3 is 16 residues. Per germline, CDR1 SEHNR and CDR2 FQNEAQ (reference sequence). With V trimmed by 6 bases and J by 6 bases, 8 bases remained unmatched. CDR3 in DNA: TGTGCCAGCAGGCTGACTAGCGGGGGGCCTCGCAATGAGCAGTTCTTC. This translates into CASRLTSGGPRNEQFF.

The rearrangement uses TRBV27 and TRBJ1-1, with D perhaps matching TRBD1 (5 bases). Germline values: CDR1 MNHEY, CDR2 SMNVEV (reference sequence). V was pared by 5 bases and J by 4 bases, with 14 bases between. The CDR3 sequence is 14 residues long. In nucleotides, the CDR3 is TGTGCCAGCAGTGGTTTGGGAGGGGCCACTGAAGCTTTCTTT. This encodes CASSGLGGATEAFF.

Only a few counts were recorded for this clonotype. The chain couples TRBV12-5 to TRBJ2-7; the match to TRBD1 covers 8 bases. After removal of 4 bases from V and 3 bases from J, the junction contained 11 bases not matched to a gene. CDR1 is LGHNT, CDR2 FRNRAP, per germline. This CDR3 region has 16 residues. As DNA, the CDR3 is TGTGCTAGTGGTTCGCCATCCGGGACAGGAGTCTACGAGCAGTACTTC. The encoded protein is CASGSPSGTGVYEQYF.